The 26 T cell receptor beta chains below all came from one sample that was sequenced in a study of blood T cell repertoires in COVID-19. Data came from immunoSEQ multiplex PCR; TCRdb stores just in-frame clones and leaves some out. The profile shows roughly 270,000 clones, roughly 85% of them singletons. The sequencing input was PBMCs or T cells enriched from blood (not recorded which). These TCRs come from a man in his forties who had been exposed to COVID-19.

The V and J genes are TRBV5-8 and TRBJ1-2; tentative D call: TRBD1 (5 bases). Germline-derived CDR1 and CDR2 are SGHTS and YDEGEE. Trimming removed 0 bases at V and 3 bases at J, with 21 bases between. CDR3 length equals 18 residues. This CDR3 is CASSLASQTADRDYGYTF. Written as DNA, the CDR3 is TGTGCCAGCAGCTTGGCCTCCCAAACCGCCGACAGAGACTATGGCTACACCTTC.

The chain combines TRBV12-3 or TRBV12-4 with TRBJ1-5, with 8 bases aligning to TRBD1. The V segment lost 7 bases and the J segment 4 bases; nucleotides outside the gene matches: 3. The CDR3 runs 13 residues. CDR3 DNA: TGTGCCAGCACCGGACAGGGAAATCAGCCCCAGCATTTT. Its protein product is CASTGQGNQPQHF.

The CDR3, as DNA: TGTGCTAGTGGTTTGGGGCAGGGCACGAGAACTGAAGCTTTCTTT. It codes for CASGLGQGTRTEAFF. The rearrangement uses TRBV12-5 and TRBJ1-1; maybe TRBD1 (5 bases). Germline V gene sequence: CDR1 LGHNT, CDR2 FRNRAP. V lost 1 base and J lost 5, with 14 bases in between. This CDR3 has 15 amino acids.

This clone was seen a single time. The rearrangement uses TRBV3-1 (or the pseudogene TRBV3-2) and TRBJ2-1, with 7 nucleotides matching TRBD2. The trim removed 1 base at V and 9 bases at J, leaving 12 bases unmatched. CDR1 is LGHDT, CDR2 YNNKEL, per germline (reference sequence). CDR3 length equals 16 residues. The chain's CDR3 is CASSQVGRLADTEQFF. The CDR3 DNA is TGTGCCAGCAGCCAAGTGGGAAGGCTAGCGGACACTGAGCAGTTCTTC.

As concerns this clone: One end of the junction fails to match germline, which may point to a read error. The chain is built from TRBV27 and TRBJ2-1; 14 positions match TRBD2. The CDR3 runs 14 residues. In germline, CDR1 is MNHEY, CDR2 SMNVEV (reference sequence). The CDR3: CASSGGTSGRFQLF. For the CDR3, the DNA is TGTGCCAGCTCCGGGGGGACTAGCGGGAGATTTCAGCTCTTC.

This clone was picked up a small number of times. The CDR3 nucleotides are TGTGCCAGCAGACACACCCTAGGCAGCGAGCAGTACTTC. Protein sequence: CASRHTLGSEQYF. The chain links TRBV11-3 to TRBJ2-7; D gene uncertain. There are 13 residues in the CDR3. With 6 bases removed from V and 6 bases from J, the gap between germline ends came to 15 bases. Germline V lookup: CDR1 SGHNT, CDR2 YENEEA.

The chain combines TRBV30 with TRBJ1-4; the D gene is possibly TRBD1 (6 bases). The CDR3 is 14 amino acids. Trimming left V 1 base short and J 7 bases short, with 13 bases between. Per the germline V gene, CDR1 is GTSNPN and CDR2 is SVGIG (reference sequence). This chain's CDR3 is CAWSEGGQGEKLFF. CDR3 sequence (DNA): TGTGCCTGGAGTGAGGGGGGGCAGGGTGAAAAACTGTTTTTT.

This chain links TRBV7-9 with TRBJ1-2, with TRBD1 identical over 8 bases. V lost 3 bases, J lost 7 bases, and 4 bases stayed unmatched. Germline V lookup: CDR1 SEHNR, CDR2 FQNEAQ (reference sequence). This CDR3 region has 13 residues. The CDR3 spells CASSFGQGSGYTF. CDR3 coding DNA: TGTGCCAGCAGCTTCGGACAGGGAAGTGGCTACACCTTC.

This sequence joins TRBV5-8 and TRBJ2-3, with a possible D match to TRBD1 (6 bases). Trimming shortened V by 4 bases and J by 9 bases, and 15 bases separated the two germline ends. Germline-derived CDR1 and CDR2 are SGHTS and YDEGEE. The CDR3 is made up of 13 amino acids. CDR3 DNA: TGTGCCAGCAGCGTAAACAGGGAGAGGACGCAGTATTTT. The encoded protein is CASSVNRERTQYF.

This chain connects TRBV4-2 to TRBJ2-3; D unresolved. The germline V gene encodes CDR1 LGHNA and CDR2 YNFKEQ. CDR3 size: 13 residues. Trimming took off 0 bases at V and 5 bases at J, with 6 bases between the two ends. The CDR3 DNA reads as TGTGCCAGCAGCCAAGAAATCAGAGATACGCAGTATTTT. It encodes CASSQEIRDTQYF.

The rearrangement links TRBV18 to TRBJ1-5, with TRBD1 matching over 8 bases. The CDR3 has 14 residues. Germline CDR1 reads KGHSH; CDR2 reads LQKENI. With V trimmed by 3 bases and J by 11 bases, 9 bases remained unmatched. The CDR3 DNA follows: TGTGCCAGCTCACCTTTACAGGGGGAAATCTCCCAGCATTTT. This gives the protein CASSPLQGEISQHF.

This clone turned up a few times. V and J are TRBV18 and TRBJ2-1, with TRBD2 matching 10 bases. The CDR3 extends over 15 amino acids. Germline-derived CDR1 and CDR2 are KGHSH and LQKENI. With 6 bases clipped from V and 4 bases from J, the junction kept 6 bases outside the gene matches. CDR3: CASSPGLAEYNEQFF. The CDR3 DNA reads TGTGCCAGCTCCCCAGGACTAGCGGAGTACAATGAGCAGTTCTTC.

This chain links TRBV4-2 with TRBJ1-6; 8 bases align to TRBD1. J was trimmed by 6 bases and V by 5 bases; bases with no gene match: 6. From germline, CDR1 is LGHNA and CDR2 YNFKEQ. There are 15 residues in the CDR3. The CDR3 region is CASSVGQGPNSPLHF. For the CDR3, the DNA is TGTGCCAGCAGCGTTGGACAGGGCCCTAATTCACCCCTCCACTTT.

The CDR3 DNA reads TGTGCCAGCAGCCCCGAAGGACTAGCGGGAGGGAGACGAGGGCGGCATCAAAACACCGGGGAGCTGTTTTTT. It is translated as CASSPEGLAGGRRGRHQNTGELFF. The rearrangement links TRBV7-8 to TRBJ2-2; 15 bases map to TRBD2. The CDR3 length is 24 residues. Germline V gene sequence: CDR1 SGHVS, CDR2 FQNEAQ. V was clipped by 5 bases and J by 2 bases; unmatched bases: 24.

This chain links TRBV7-9 with TRBJ1-2; D might be TRBD1 (5 bases). V lost 5 bases to trimming and J lost 0 bases, with 10 bases between them. From germline, CDR1 is SEHNR and CDR2 FQNEAQ (reference sequence). This CDR3 is built from 14 residues. The DNA for the CDR3 is TGTGCCAGCAGCCAGACAGTTGCTAACTATGGCTACACCTTC. It specifies CASSQTVANYGYTF.

For the CDR3, the DNA is TGCAGCGTCGGAGGCCTAGTCTCCTACGAGCAGTACTTC. Protein product: CSVGGLVSYEQYF. The chain links TRBV29-1 to TRBJ2-7; the D gene is possibly TRBD2 (5 bases). Germline CDR1 reads SQVTM; CDR2 reads ANQGSEA. The CDR3 consists of 13 residues. The germline V and J ends were trimmed by 6 bases and 0 bases, with 12 bases remaining between them.

J is TRBJ1-5 and V is TRBV19; D gene ambiguous. With 4 bases removed from V and 4 bases from J, the gap between germline ends came to 11 bases. Germline V gene lookup returns CDR1 LNHDA and CDR2 SQIVND (reference sequence). CDR3 length: 14 residues. CDR3 protein: CASSNREENQPQHF. CDR3 in DNA: TGTGCCAGTAGTAATCGAGAGGAAAATCAGCCCCAGCATTTT. Drawing the rest from reference TRBV19 and TRBJ1-5, the complete variable domain is DGGITQSPKYLFRKEGQNVTLSCEQNLNHDAMYWYRQDPGQGLRLIYYSQIVNDFQKGDIAEGYSVSREKKESFPLTVTSAQKNPTAFYLCASSNREENQPQHFGDGTRLSIL.

The count of this clone is one. The V call is TRBV6-5, the J call TRBJ1-3; maybe TRBD1 (5 bases). V gave up 6 bases and J gave up 4 bases, with 16 bases separating them. The CDR3 is 15 amino acids. The germline V gene encodes CDR1 MNHEY and CDR2 SVGAGI. The CDR3 DNA follows: TGTGCCAGCAGCAACTCAGGCAGGGTGGGAAACACCATATATTTT. This codes for CASSNSGRVGNTIYF.

This clone was counted a single time. The V gene is TRBV7-2, the J gene TRBJ1-3; D unclear. This CDR3 comprises 14 residues. CDR1 is SGHTA, CDR2 FQGNSA, per germline. The V end lost 7 bases, the J end lost 0 bases, and 10 bases lay between the germline ends. The CDR3 is CASILGSSGNTIYF. In nucleotides, the CDR3 is TGTGCCAGCATCCTAGGGAGCTCTGGAAACACCATATATTTT.

This clone has a single count. V gene TRBV30 combines with J gene TRBJ1-2; TRBD1 matches at 7 bases. This CDR3 contains 15 residues. The germline gives CDR1 GTSNPN, CDR2 SVGIG (reference sequence). V lost 2 bases, J lost 4 bases, and 10 bases stayed unmatched. For the CDR3, the DNA is TGTGCCTGGAGTCTTACAGGGGCGACGATCTATGGCTACACCTTC. Its protein is CAWSLTGATIYGYTF.

The chain has TRBV9 and TRBJ2-3, with D perhaps TRBD2 (6 bases). The CDR3 length is 16 residues. V dropped 2 bases and J dropped 1 base, with 14 bases sitting between them. Germline loops: CDR1 SGDLS, CDR2 YYNGEE. Here the CDR3 DNA reads TGTGCCAGCAGCGTGGGGTTCGGGGGAGGCACAGATACGCAGTATTTT. It encodes CASSVGFGGGTDTQYF.

The rearrangement joins TRBV5-1 to TRBJ1-6; the match to TRBD1 covers 8 bases. The germline V gene encodes CDR1 SGHRS and CDR2 YFSETQ. The CDR3 totals 14 residues. With V trimmed by 1 base and J by 7 bases, 1 base remained unmatched. CDR3: CASSLYRGNSPLHF. CDR3 coding DNA: TGCGCCAGCAGCTTGTACAGGGGGAATTCACCCCTCCACTTT.

The chain combines TRBV25-1 with TRBJ1-5, with TRBD1 matching over 9 bases. Germline assignment: CDR1 MGHDK and CDR2 SYGVNS. This CDR3 region has 15 residues. V lost 6 bases and J lost 3; bases outside the gene matches: 6. CDR3 region: CASRAQGADNQPQHF. The CDR3 DNA sequence: TGTGCCAGCAGAGCACAGGGGGCTGACAATCAGCCCCAGCATTTT.

The chain couples TRBV29-1 to TRBJ1-6; the D is unclear. Trimming took 4 bases from V and 9 from J, leaving 13 bases between them. Germline-derived CDR1 and CDR2 are SQVTM and ANQGSEA. This CDR3 spans 13 amino acids. The CDR3 reads CSVGSGGSSPLHF. The CDR3 DNA sequence: TGCAGCGTTGGTTCGGGTGGTAGTTCACCCCTCCACTTT.

This rearrangement joins TRBV6-2 or TRBV6-3 to TRBJ1-2; TRBD1 aligns across 8 bases. From germline, CDR1 is MNHEY and CDR2 SVGEGT. J gave up 9 bases and V 6 bases, and 12 bases lay outside the gene matches. This CDR3 is built from 14 residues. CDR3 sequence reads: CASSLQGALSRYTF. The CDR3 bases are TGTGCCAGCAGCCTTCAGGGGGCACTTTCTCGCTACACCTTC.

V gene TRBV24-1 combines with J gene TRBJ2-1; 7 bases agree with TRBD1. From germline, CDR1 is KGHDR and CDR2 SFDVKD. The CDR3 consists of 15 residues. Trimming at V came to 4 bases and at J to 3 bases, leaving 5 bases not matched to a gene. The chain's CDR3 is CATSEGDRNYNEQFF. CDR3 nucleotides: TGTGCCACCAGTGAAGGGGACAGAAACTACAATGAGCAGTTCTTC.